These 21 T cell receptor beta chains were sequenced from one sample in a study of T cells after yellow fever vaccination. TCRdb passed the 5' RACE reads through MiXCR, listing each CDR3 protein once. Of 250,000 to 350,000 distinct CDR3 sequences detected, 6.5% to 8.5% appear once; the ten largest clones hold over 15%. Source: PBMCs, taken about 49 days after the first yellow fever vaccination. Receptors were obtained from a young man who received the YFV17D yellow fever vaccine.

This clonotype was recorded a few times. The V and J genes are TRBV4-1 and TRBJ2-1; D is uncertain. The CDR3 is 12 residues long. Germline loops: CDR1 MGHRA, CDR2 YSYEKL. The V end lost 1 base, the J end lost 8 bases, and 6 bases lay between the germline ends. This CDR3 is CASSQVYDEQFF. DNA of the CDR3: TGCGCCAGCAGCCAAGTCTATGATGAGCAGTTCTTC.

This clonotype has just a few counts. This rearrangement joins TRBV6-2 or TRBV6-3 to TRBJ2-6; no firm D call. Trimming took 5 bases from V and 0 from J, leaving 8 bases between them. The CDR3 sequence is 15 residues long. Per the germline V gene, CDR1 is MNHEY and CDR2 is SVGEGT. In DNA, the CDR3 is TGTGCCAGCAGTACAGTACACTCTGGGGCCAACGTCCTGACTTTC. It specifies CASSTVHSGANVLTF.

This clonotype was detected a few times. J is TRBJ2-3 and V is TRBV7-2; 7 nucleotides align to TRBD1. CDR1 is SGHTA, CDR2 FQGNSA, per germline. The CDR3 covers 16 residues. The V and J ends lost 5 bases and 2 bases, in that order; junction bases with no gene match: 10. The CDR3 DNA reads TGTGCCAGCAGCACGAGGGGGCTTTCCCACACAGATACGCAGTATTTT. Encoded protein: CASSTRGLSHTDTQYF.

This clonotype was seen a handful of times. The chain couples TRBV7-2 to TRBJ2-3; D is unclear. Germline V lookup: CDR1 SGHTA, CDR2 FQGNSA. This CDR3 has 15 residues. V shed 5 bases and J shed 5 bases, with 17 bases lying between them. This chain's CDR3 is CASSPVARGKDTQYF. The CDR3 nucleotides are TGTGCCAGCAGCCCTGTCGCGCGTGGAAAAGATACGCAGTATTTT.

Here the CDR3 DNA reads TGTGCCAGCAGCTCCGGGACTAGCGGGGGGTCTAAAAATGAGCAGTTCTTC. Residues: CASSSGTSGGSKNEQFF. The chain carries TRBV7-9 and TRBJ2-1, with TRBD2 identical over 15 bases. Trimming at V came to 4 bases and at J to 7 bases, leaving 8 bases not matched to a gene. Germline CDR1 is SEHNR and CDR2 is FQNEAQ (reference sequence). The CDR3 extends over 17 amino acids.

This clonotype has more than one count but fewer than ten. J is TRBJ1-3 and V is TRBV11-2; TRBD1 is a possible D gene (6 bases). This CDR3 comprises 18 residues. The germline V gene has CDR1 SGHAT and CDR2 FQNNGV. V dropped 2 bases and J dropped 0 bases, with 17 bases sitting between them. The CDR3 coding sequence is TGTGCCAGCAGCTTACTTTTGGACAGCCCGGCCTCTGGAAACACCATATATTTT. It translates to CASSLLLDSPASGNTIYF. Looking up the rest from reference TRBV11-2 and TRBJ1-3 gives the full variable domain: EAGVAQSPRYKIIEKRQSVAFWCNPISGHATLYWYQQILGQGPKLLIQFQNNGVVDDSQLPKDRFSAERLKGVDSTLKIQPAKLEDSAVYLCASSLLLDSPASGNTIYFGEGSWLTVV.

This clonotype was found a few times. The CDR3 reads CASSPRGSSGFTDTQYF. The CDR3 region has the DNA TGTGCCAGCAGCCCCAGAGGCTCTAGCGGGTTCACAGATACGCAGTATTTT. The chain employs TRBV9 and TRBJ2-3; 8 bases are shared with TRBD2. CDR1 is SGDLS and CDR2 is YYNGEE in the germline V gene. The CDR3 length is 17 residues. V dropped 4 bases and J dropped 2; count of bases not matched to a gene: 12.

The CDR3 DNA follows: TGCAGTGCTAAAGGACTGCCAAGGGGCGGCTATTTT. As protein: CSAKGLPRGGYF. The rearrangement uses TRBV20-1 and TRBJ2-3; D possibly matches TRBD1 or TRBD2 (5 bases each). This CDR3 is 12 amino acids long. V was cut by 4 bases and J by 15 bases, with 20 bases left in between. Germline V gives CDR1 DFQATT, CDR2 SNEGSKA (reference sequence).

The V gene is TRBV4-2, the J gene TRBJ2-3; 9 positions match TRBD2. Germline CDR1 is LGHNA and CDR2 is YNFKEQ. The V gene end was trimmed by 2 bases and the J gene end by 5 bases; junction bases not matched to a gene: 8. The CDR3 runs to 16 residues. The CDR3 here is CASSQSAGGRIDTQYF. The CDR3 DNA reads as TGTGCCAGCAGCCAATCTGCGGGGGGGCGCATAGATACGCAGTATTTT.

This clonotype was counted ten times or more. The chain uses TRBV29-1 and TRBJ1-1; 8 bases are a match to TRBD1. Unmatched junction bases numbered 6, after V lost 6 bases and J lost 3 bases. This CDR3 is built from 13 residues. Per the germline V gene, CDR1 is SQVTM and CDR2 is ANQGSEA. The CDR3 is CSVTQGVDTEAFF. For the CDR3, the DNA is TGCAGCGTCACACAGGGGGTAGACACTGAAGCTTTCTTT.

In nucleotides, the CDR3 is TGTGCCAGCAGCTTGGTTTCAGGGAAACAAGAGACCCAGTACTTC. Protein: CASSLVSGKQETQYF. V usage is TRBV5-6 and J usage is TRBJ2-5; possibly TRBD1 for D (5 bases). The CDR3 runs 15 residues. Germline CDR1 reads SGHDT; CDR2 reads YYEEEE. Trimming removed 0 bases from V and 2 bases from J, with 11 bases in between.

This chain connects TRBV6-1 to TRBJ2-2, with no clear D. This CDR3 spans 15 amino acids. Per the germline V gene, CDR1 is MNHNS and CDR2 is SASEGT. V was pared by 3 bases and J by 6 bases, with 14 bases between. The CDR3 coding sequence is TGTGCCAGCAGTGACCTTTTAGGAATGGCCGGGGAGCTGTTTTTT. This translates into CASSDLLGMAGELFF.

This clonotype has at least ten counts. The chain carries TRBV5-1 and TRBJ2-1; D is possibly TRBD2 (7 bases). The CDR3 covers 15 residues. Germline CDR1 SGHRS, CDR2 YFSETQ. Deletions cut 2 bases from V and 9 bases from J, with 18 bases between. The CDR3 reads CASSFMGGPRIEQFF. CDR3 bases: TGCGCCAGCAGCTTCATGGGGGGGCCCCGTATTGAGCAGTTCTTC. The variable domain in full, completed from reference TRBV5-1 and TRBJ2-1, reads KAGVTQTPRYLIKTRGQQVTLSCSPISGHRSVSWYQQTPGQGLQFLFEYFSETQRNKGNFPGRFSGRQFSNSRSEMNVSTLELGDSALYLCASSFMGGPRIEQFFGPGTRLTVL.

The V call is TRBV12-3 or TRBV12-4, the J call TRBJ2-1; D possibly corresponds to TRBD2 (7 bases). CDR3 size: 20 residues. V was shortened by 1 base and J by 0 bases, with 22 bases between the two germline ends. CDR3 amino acids: CASSLGFGGADSLSYNEQFF. CDR3 DNA: TGTGCCAGCAGTTTAGGGTTTGGGGGGGCCGACTCCCTCTCCTACAATGAGCAGTTCTTC.

This clonotype was recorded a few times. The chain combines TRBV7-9 with TRBJ1-2; 8 nucleotides agree with TRBD1. Germline V lookup: CDR1 SEHNR, CDR2 FQNEAQ (reference sequence). CDR3 length equals 13 residues. V dropped 4 bases and J dropped 7; count of bases not matched to a gene: 5. CDR3: CASSYQGATGYTF. The CDR3 nucleotides read TGTGCCAGCAGCTACCAGGGGGCTACTGGCTACACCTTC. The full variable domain, rest sourced from reference TRBV7-9 and TRBJ1-2, is DTGVSQNPRHKITKRGQNVTFRCDPISEHNRLYWYRQTLGQGPEFLTYFQNEAQLEKSRLLSDRFSAERPKGSFSTLEIQRTEQGDSAMYLCASSYQGATGYTFGSGTRLTVV.

The V and J genes are TRBV12-3 or TRBV12-4 and TRBJ1-6, with TRBD1 identical over 7 bases. V dropped 3 bases and J dropped 14; count of bases not matched to a gene: 10. The CDR3 spans 14 residues. CDR3 sequence (DNA): TGTGCCAGCAGTTTTCCGGGACAGTTCTCCTCCCTCCACTTT. Translated: CASSFPGQFSSLHF.

This clonotype appeared a few times. The rearrangement uses TRBV7-2 and TRBJ2-7, with TRBD2 identical over 7 bases. The CDR3 sequence is 14 residues long. V gave up 1 base and J gave up 7 bases; unmatched junction bases: 7. CDR1 and CDR2 from the germline V gene are SGHTA and FQGNSA. The CDR3 here is CASSLGDYLREQYV. DNA of the CDR3: TGTGCCAGCAGCTTAGGGGACTACCTCCGGGAGCAGTACGTC.

The chain couples TRBV5-1 to TRBJ2-3; D may be TRBD1 (6 bases). The CDR3 sequence is 17 residues long. Looked up from germline, CDR1 is SGHRS and CDR2 is YFSETQ. The V gene lost 0 bases and the J gene lost 6 bases, with 20 bases spanning the gap. The CDR3 spells CASSLGLVQGSLDTQYF. The DNA for the CDR3 is TGCGCCAGCAGCTTGGGGCTAGTACAGGGTTCCTTGGATACGCAGTATTTT.

V is TRBV20-1 and J is TRBJ1-1, with 7 bases that match TRBD1. Germline V gives CDR1 DFQATT, CDR2 SNEGSKA (reference sequence). The CDR3 runs 13 residues. The V segment lost 4 bases and the J segment 1 base; nucleotides outside the gene matches: 3. The CDR3 DNA sequence: TGCAGTGCTAAGACAGGGTGGAACACTGAAGCTTTCTTT. It yields the protein CSAKTGWNTEAFF.

This chain links TRBV6-5 with TRBJ2-3; D is uncertain. There are 14 residues in the CDR3. Germline CDR1 MNHEY, CDR2 SVGAGI. Trimming took off 2 bases at V and 2 bases at J, with 8 bases between the two ends. CDR3 in amino acids: CASSYKQLTDTQYF. In DNA form, the CDR3 reads TGTGCCAGCAGTTACAAGCAGCTCACAGATACGCAGTATTTT.

This clonotype has just a few counts. The rearrangement uses TRBV28 and TRBJ2-7; D is possibly TRBD2 (6 bases). This CDR3 is 17 amino acids long. Germline V gives CDR1 MDHEN, CDR2 SYDVKM. In DNA form, the CDR3 reads TGTGCCAGCACGGGGAGGATTAACATTAATCTCTCCTGCGAGCAGTACGTC. Protein: CASTGRININLSCEQYV.